This is a list of T cell receptor beta chains from one sample in a study of T cells expressing NK-cell markers. Reanalyzing the 5' RACE reads, TCRdb keeps one entry per CDR3 protein, without DNA. Here the sample table reports 400,000 to 500,000 distinct CDR3 sequences. The sample taken for sequencing was blood T cells: a sorted CD56 or NKG2C T cell subset, CD4+ or CD8+ T cells, or bulk PBMC T cells (not recorded which). Receptors were obtained from a woman between 18 and 70 years old in good health. Each CDR3 is given with its conserved first and last residue.

v_gene	j_gene	len	CDR3aa
TRBV5-1	TRBJ2-2	13	CASSLQGPGELFF
TRBV11-2	TRBJ1-4	17	CASSLGTGSPTNEKLFF
TRBV7-2	TRBJ1-1	16	CASSPRADRVATEAFF
TRBV10-3	TRBJ2-3	16	CAISESQGSRADTQYF
TRBV5-1	TRBJ1-1	15	CASSPTAGTHTEAFF
TRBV15	TRBJ2-7	15	CATSARGGRSYEQYF
TRBV6-1	TRBJ1-2	16	CASRDQGQPRNYGYTF
TRBV29-1	TRBJ2-1	13	CSVWLAGNNEQFF
TRBV5-1	TRBJ1-2	11	CASSADDGYTF
TRBV9	TRBJ2-1	14	CASSNQMGGTEQFF
TRBV7-2	TRBJ2-1	14	CASKRGNTYNEQFF
TRBV7-2	TRBJ2-1	13	CASSPGPPNEQFF
TRBV12-3/TRBV12-4	TRBJ2-1	13	CASRHTRDNEQFF
TRBV20-1	TRBJ2-2	13	CSVGPSNTGELFF
TRBV24-1	TRBJ2-3	17	CATSDLGSGESTDTQYF
TRBV7-6	TRBJ2-3	15	CASSLAPFVADTQYF
TRBV14	TRBJ2-7	11	CASSQAFEQYF